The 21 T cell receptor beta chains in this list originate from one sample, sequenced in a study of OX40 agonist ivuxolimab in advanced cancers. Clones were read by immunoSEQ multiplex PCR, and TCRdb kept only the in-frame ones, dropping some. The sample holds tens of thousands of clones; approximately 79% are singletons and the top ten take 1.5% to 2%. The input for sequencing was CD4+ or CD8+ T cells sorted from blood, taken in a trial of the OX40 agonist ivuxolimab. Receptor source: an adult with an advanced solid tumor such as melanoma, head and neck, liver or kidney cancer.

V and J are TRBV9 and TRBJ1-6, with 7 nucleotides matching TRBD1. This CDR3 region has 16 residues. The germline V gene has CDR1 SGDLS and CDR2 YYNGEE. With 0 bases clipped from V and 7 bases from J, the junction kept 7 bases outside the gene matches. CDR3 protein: CASSVASGRGNSPLHF. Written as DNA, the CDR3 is TGTGCCAGCAGCGTAGCGTCGGGCAGGGGGAATTCACCCCTCCACTTT.

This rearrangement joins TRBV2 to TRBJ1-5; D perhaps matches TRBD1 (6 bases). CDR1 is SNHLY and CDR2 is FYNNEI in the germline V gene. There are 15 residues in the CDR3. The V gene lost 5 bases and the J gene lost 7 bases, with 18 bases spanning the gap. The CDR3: CASSPWDILGQPQHF. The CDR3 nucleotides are TGTGCCAGCAGTCCATGGGACATCCTGGGACAGCCCCAGCATTTT.

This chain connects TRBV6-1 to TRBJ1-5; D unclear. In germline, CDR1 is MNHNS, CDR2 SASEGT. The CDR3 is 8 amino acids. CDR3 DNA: TGTGGGCGAGCCCCCCAGCATTTT. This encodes CGRAPQHF.

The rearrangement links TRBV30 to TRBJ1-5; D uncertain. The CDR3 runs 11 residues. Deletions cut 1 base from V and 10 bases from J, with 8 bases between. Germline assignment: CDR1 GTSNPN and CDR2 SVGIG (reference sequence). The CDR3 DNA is TGTGCCTGGAGTGCCCGTGGCCCCCAGCATTTT. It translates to CAWSARGPQHF.

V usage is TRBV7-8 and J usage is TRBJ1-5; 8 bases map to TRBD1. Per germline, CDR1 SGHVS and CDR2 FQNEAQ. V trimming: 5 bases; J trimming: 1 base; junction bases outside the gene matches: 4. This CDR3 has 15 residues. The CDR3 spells CASSERQGSNQPQHF. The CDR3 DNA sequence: TGTGCCAGCAGCGAGAGACAGGGGAGCAATCAGCCCCAGCATTTT.

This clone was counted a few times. The CDR3 nucleotides are TGTGCCAGCAGCGAGGGGGACAGGGGCCCCAGGCAGGAGCAGTACTTC. Its protein is CASSEGDRGPRQEQYF. The chain links TRBV9 to TRBJ2-7, with 10 nucleotides matching TRBD1. J lost 7 bases, V lost 3 bases, and 13 bases had no gene match. This CDR3 is 16 amino acids long. CDR1 is SGDLS and CDR2 is YYNGEE in the germline V gene.

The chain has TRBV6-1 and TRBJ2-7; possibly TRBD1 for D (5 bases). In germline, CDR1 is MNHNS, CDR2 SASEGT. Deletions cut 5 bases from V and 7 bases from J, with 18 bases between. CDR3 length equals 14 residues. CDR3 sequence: CASSPAQGYGEQYF. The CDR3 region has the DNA TGTGCCAGCAGTCCGGCCCAGGGATATGGGGAGCAGTACTTC.

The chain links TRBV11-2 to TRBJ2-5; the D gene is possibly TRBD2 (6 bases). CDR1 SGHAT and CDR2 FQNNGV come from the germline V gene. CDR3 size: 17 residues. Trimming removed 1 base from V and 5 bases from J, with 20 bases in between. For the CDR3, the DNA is TGTGCCAGCAGCTTAGGTTCAGGCGTGCGGGGTGGGGAGACCCAGTACTTC. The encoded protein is CASSLGSGVRGGETQYF. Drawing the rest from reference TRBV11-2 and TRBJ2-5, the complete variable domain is EAGVAQSPRYKIIEKRQSVAFWCNPISGHATLYWYQQILGQGPKLLIQFQNNGVVDDSQLPKDRFSAERLKGVDSTLKIQPAKLEDSAVYLCASSLGSGVRGGETQYFGPGTRLLVL.

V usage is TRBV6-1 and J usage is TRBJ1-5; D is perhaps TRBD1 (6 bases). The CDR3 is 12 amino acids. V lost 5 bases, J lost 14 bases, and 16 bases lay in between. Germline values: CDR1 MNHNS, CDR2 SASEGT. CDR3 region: CASSSTDRTEHF. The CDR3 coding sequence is TGTGCCAGCAGTTCCACGGACAGAACCGAGCATTTT.

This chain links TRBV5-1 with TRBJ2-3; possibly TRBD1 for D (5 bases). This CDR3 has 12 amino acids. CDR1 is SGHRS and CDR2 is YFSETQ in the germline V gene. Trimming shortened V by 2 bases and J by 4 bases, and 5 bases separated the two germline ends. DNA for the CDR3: TGCGCCAGCAGCTTCAGGGCAGATACGCAGTATTTT. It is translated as CASSFRADTQYF.

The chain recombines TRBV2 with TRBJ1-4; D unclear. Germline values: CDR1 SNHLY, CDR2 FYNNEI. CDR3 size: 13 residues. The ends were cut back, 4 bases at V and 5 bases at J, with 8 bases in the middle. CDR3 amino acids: CASSVGVNEKLFF. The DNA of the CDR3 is TGTGCCAGCAGTGTGGGAGTAAATGAAAAACTGTTTTTT.

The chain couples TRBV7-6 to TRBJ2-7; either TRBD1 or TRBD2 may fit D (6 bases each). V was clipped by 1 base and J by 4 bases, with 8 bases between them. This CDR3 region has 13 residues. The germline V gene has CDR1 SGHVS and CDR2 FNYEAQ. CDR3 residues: CASSLGGGYEQYF. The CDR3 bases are TGTGCCAGCAGCTTAGGAGGGGGGTACGAGCAGTACTTC.

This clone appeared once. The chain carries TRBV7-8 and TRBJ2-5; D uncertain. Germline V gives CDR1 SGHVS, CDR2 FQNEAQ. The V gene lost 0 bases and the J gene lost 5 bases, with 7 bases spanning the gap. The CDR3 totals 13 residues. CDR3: CASSLAQWETQYF. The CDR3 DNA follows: TGTGCCAGCAGCTTAGCGCAGTGGGAGACCCAGTACTTC.

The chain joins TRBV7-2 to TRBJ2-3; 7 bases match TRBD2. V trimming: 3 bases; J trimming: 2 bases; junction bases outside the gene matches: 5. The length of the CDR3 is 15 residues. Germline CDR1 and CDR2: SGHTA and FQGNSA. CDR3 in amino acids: CASSLSAGVTDTQYF. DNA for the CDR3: TGTGCCAGCAGCTTGTCCGCGGGAGTCACAGATACGCAGTATTTT.

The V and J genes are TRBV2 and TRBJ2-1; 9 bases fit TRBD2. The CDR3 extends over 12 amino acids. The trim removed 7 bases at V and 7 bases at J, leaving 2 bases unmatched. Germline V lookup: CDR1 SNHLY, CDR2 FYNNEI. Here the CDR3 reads CASMGLANEQFF. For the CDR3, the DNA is TGTGCCAGCATGGGACTAGCAAATGAGCAGTTCTTC.

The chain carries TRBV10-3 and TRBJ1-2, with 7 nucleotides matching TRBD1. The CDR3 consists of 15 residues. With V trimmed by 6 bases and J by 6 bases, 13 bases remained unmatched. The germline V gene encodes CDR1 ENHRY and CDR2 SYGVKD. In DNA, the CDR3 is TGTGCCATCAGGGACTTAGGGGGCGCGTCGGATGGCTACACCTTC. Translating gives CAIRDLGGASDGYTF.

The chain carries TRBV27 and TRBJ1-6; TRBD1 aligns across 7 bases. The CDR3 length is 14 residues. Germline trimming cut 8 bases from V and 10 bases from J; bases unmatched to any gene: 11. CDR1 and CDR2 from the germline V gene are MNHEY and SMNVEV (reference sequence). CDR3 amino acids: CASQKTGFGSPLHF. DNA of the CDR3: TGTGCCAGCCAGAAGACAGGGTTTGGGTCACCCCTCCACTTT.

The CDR3, as DNA: TGTGCCAGCAGCTCCGTAGGGGGGGAGACCCAGTACTTC. Translated: CASSSVGGETQYF. This chain links TRBV5-4 with TRBJ2-5, with D possibly being TRBD1 or TRBD2 (6 bases each). Germline V gene sequence: CDR1 SGHNT, CDR2 YYREEE (reference sequence). This CDR3 has 13 amino acids. Trimming shortened V by 3 bases and J by 5 bases, and 11 bases separated the two germline ends.

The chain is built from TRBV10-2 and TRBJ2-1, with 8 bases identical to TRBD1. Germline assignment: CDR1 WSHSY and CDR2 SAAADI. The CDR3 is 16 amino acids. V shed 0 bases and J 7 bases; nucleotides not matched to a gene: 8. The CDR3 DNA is TGCGCCAGCAGTGAGTCTCCATGGACAGGGAGGAATGAGCAGTTCTTC. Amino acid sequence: CASSESPWTGRNEQFF.

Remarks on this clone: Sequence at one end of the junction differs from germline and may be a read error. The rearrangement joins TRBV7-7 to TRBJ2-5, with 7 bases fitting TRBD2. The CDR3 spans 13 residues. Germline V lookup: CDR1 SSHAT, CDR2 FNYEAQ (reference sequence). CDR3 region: CASSWGLQETQYF. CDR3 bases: TGTGCTAGCAGCTGGGGACTACAAGAGACCCAGTACTTC.

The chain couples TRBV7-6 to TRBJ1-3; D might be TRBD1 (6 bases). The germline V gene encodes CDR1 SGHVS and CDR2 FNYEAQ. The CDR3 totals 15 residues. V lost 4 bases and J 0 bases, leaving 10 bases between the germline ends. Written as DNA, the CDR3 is TGTGCCAGCAGCTCGACAGGTTTCTCTGGAAACACCATATATTTT. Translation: CASSSTGFSGNTIYF.